This TCR beta chain is drawn from a study of CD8 T cells in Susac syndrome. A quantity of roughly 0.5 to 1 ug RNA underwent reverse transcription using random hexamers. TCR beta CDR3 was amplified by immunoSEQ multiplex PCR. This amplification extended across 54 Vbeta and 13 Jbeta segments. One entry per CDR3 protein, called by TCRdb with MiXCR from the immunoSEQ multiplex PCR reads. The sample holds around 200,000 distinct CDR3 sequences, roughly 94% seen once. The V end lost 0 bases, the J end lost 0 bases, and 10 bases lay between the germline ends. Germline-derived CDR1 and CDR2 are SGHDT and YYEEEE. This CDR3 is built from 16 residues. The multiple sclerosis controls, all treatment-naive patients, had relapsing-remitting disease that was stable or active.

The sequence was obtained from a human donor with multiple sclerosis. The rearrangement joins TRBV5-6 to TRBJ1-5; D possibly corresponds to TRBD1 (5 bases). The sample taken for sequencing was CD4+ T cells from PBMCs. The CDR3 nucleotides are TGTGCCAGCAGCTTGGCCACAGGTGATAGCAATCAGCCCCAGCATTTT. Amino acid sequence: CASSLATGDSNQPQHF. Complete variable domain (other parts from reference TRBV5-6 and TRBJ1-5): DAGVTQSPTHLIKTRGQQVTLRCSPKSGHDTVSWYQQALGQGPQFIFQYYEEEERQRGNFPDRFSGHQFPNYSSELNVNALLLGDSALYLCASSLATGDSNQPQHFGDGTRLSIL.